These 3 T cell receptor beta chains share one sample of origin, sequenced in a study of blood T cell repertoires in COVID-19. Assay: immunoSEQ multiplex PCR; the TCRdb copy retains only in-frame clones and omits some. The table lists about 170,000 clones, roughly 88% of them singletons. The material sequenced was peripheral blood. Source of these receptors: a woman older than 75 with active or convalescent COVID-19.

The J gene is TRBJ2-5, the V gene TRBV7-6; the D gene is possibly TRBD2 (6 bases). The CDR3 length is 13 residues. The V end was cut by 4 bases, the J end by 1 base, with 7 bases between. Germline CDR1 is SGHVS and CDR2 is FNYEAQ. CDR3: CASSWGLQETQYF. CDR3 DNA sequence: TGTGCCAGCAGCTGGGGACTCCAAGAGACCCAGTACTTC.

The rearrangement links TRBV10-3 to TRBJ1-6; perhaps TRBD1 as D (6 bases). Looked up from germline, CDR1 is ENHRY and CDR2 is SYGVKD. The length of the CDR3 is 15 residues. The V gene lost 4 bases and the J gene lost 4 bases, with 11 bases spanning the gap. CDR3 in DNA: TGTGCCATCAGTGTCGGGGGGACATATAATTCACCCCTCCACTTT. It specifies CAISVGGTYNSPLHF.

The V gene is TRBV6-6, the J gene TRBJ2-3, with TRBD2 as a possible D gene (6 bases). Trimming took off 7 bases at V and 3 bases at J, with 14 bases between the two ends. The length of the CDR3 is 14 residues. Germline V lookup: CDR1 MNHNY, CDR2 SVGAGI (reference sequence). The chain's CDR3 is CASKPGVATDTQYF. Written as DNA, the CDR3 is TGTGCCAGCAAACCGGGAGTCGCTACAGATACGCAGTATTTT.